The entry that follows covers one T cell receptor beta chain sequence. Its specificity is not known. The V gene's germline CDR1 is SGHVS and CDR2 FNYEAQ. The CDR3 is 14 amino acids. V lost 3 bases to trimming and J lost 7 bases; unmatched junction nucleotides: 4. This specimen comes from a study of T cell repertoires in cytomegalovirus infection. TCRdb independently ran MiXCR on the reads; one entry per CDR3 protein. The repertoire holds about 830,000 distinct CDR3 sequences, with less than 35% as singletons. V usage is TRBV7-6 and J usage is TRBJ2-1, with TRBD2 identical over 9 bases. The receptor comes from a human donor in good health (CMV status not recorded). Some clones in this sample may be carry-over from other donors' samples. Sequencing was performed on cultured CD8+ T cells from PBMCs, taken from culture after CMV antigen stimulation. In nucleotides, the CDR3 is TGTGCCAGCAGCTTGGCTAGCGGGGAAAATGAGCAGTTCTTC. This translates into CASSLASGENEQFF.